These 24 T cell receptor beta chains originate from one sample sequenced in a study of shared clonotypes between healthy human individuals. Profiled with immunoSEQ multiplex PCR; TCRdb holds only in-frame clones, not every one. The sample holds 650,000 to 700,000 clones; 90% are singletons and the top ten take 34%. What was sequenced was memory CD8+ T cells from PBMCs. The subset: CD45RO+ cells pooled with CCR7-negative TemRA cells. These receptors came from a man aged 18-30 years in good health. Some clones in this sample may be carry-over from other donors' samples.

The chain couples TRBV30 to TRBJ2-7; the D is unclear. CDR1 is GTSNPN, CDR2 SVGIG, per germline (reference sequence). CDR3 size: 12 residues. Trimming removed 0 bases at V and 3 bases at J, with 6 bases between. Here the CDR3 DNA reads TGTGCCTGGAGTGTACCGGGCTACGAGCAGTACTTC. Translated: CAWSVPGYEQYF.

This clone was picked up one time. This rearrangement joins TRBV5-1 to TRBJ1-3; 7 nucleotides align to TRBD1. Trimming took 3 bases from V and 3 from J; bases not matched to a gene: 6. The length of the CDR3 is 15 residues. The germline V gene encodes CDR1 SGHRS and CDR2 YFSETQ. The CDR3 is CASSSGTDLGNTIYF. In DNA, the CDR3 is TGCGCCAGCAGCTCCGGGACAGACCTTGGAAACACCATATATTTT.

The V and J genes are TRBV27 and TRBJ2-2; 10 bases fit TRBD1. The CDR3 has 14 amino acids. The junction had 3 bases not matched to a gene; V was cut back by 7 bases and J by 4 bases. Germline-derived CDR1 and CDR2 are MNHEY and SMNVEV (reference sequence). Here the CDR3 reads CASIGQGGTGELFF. The CDR3 DNA is TGTGCCAGCATCGGACAGGGGGGCACCGGGGAGCTGTTTTTT.

J is TRBJ1-4 and V is TRBV27; D not certain. The CDR3 loop spans 17 amino acids. Germline V gives CDR1 MNHEY, CDR2 SMNVEV (reference sequence). V was shortened by 1 base and J by 6 bases, with 18 bases between the two germline ends. For the CDR3, the DNA is TGTGCCAGCAGTTTATTGGGGTTGGGTCAGGTACATGAAAAACTGTTTTTT. This translates into CASSLLGLGQVHEKLFF. The complete variable domain, with remaining parts taken from reference TRBV27 and TRBJ1-4, reads EAQVTQNPRYLITVTGKKLTVTCSQNMNHEYMSWYRQDPGLGLRQIYYSMNVEVTDKGDVPEGYKVSRKEKRNFPLILESPSPNQTSLYFCASSLLGLGQVHEKLFFGSGTQLSVL.

This clone was detected ten times or more. The identical CDR3 is also encoded by other nucleotide sequences in the sample. The rearrangement uses TRBV2 and TRBJ1-1; 7 bases are shared with TRBD1. The CDR3 extends over 12 amino acids. CDR1 is SNHLY and CDR2 is FYNNEI in the germline V gene. The J segment lost 1 base and the V segment lost 10 bases, leaving 3 bases of the junction unmatched. The CDR3 region has the DNA TGTGCCACGAGACAGGGGAACACTGAAGCTTTCTTT. Amino acid sequence: CATRQGNTEAFF.

The gene calls are TRBV7-9 and TRBJ2-5, with TRBD1 identical over 8 bases. Germline lookup yields CDR1 SEHNR and CDR2 FQNEAQ (reference sequence). The CDR3 covers 14 residues. J gave up 5 bases and V 7 bases, and 9 bases lay outside the gene matches. In DNA, the CDR3 is TGTGCCAGCACCCAGACAGGGGTCTGGGAGACCCAGTACTTC. The encoded protein is CASTQTGVWETQYF.

The chain combines TRBV13 with TRBJ2-2, with 7 nucleotides matching TRBD2. J lost 2 bases, V lost 0 bases, and 3 bases had no gene match. Germline CDR1 reads PRHDT; CDR2 reads FYEKMQ (reference sequence). This CDR3 contains 16 residues. CDR3 loop: CASSLGRAGNTGELFF. CDR3 nucleotides: TGTGCCAGCAGCTTAGGCCGAGCGGGAAACACCGGGGAGCTGTTTTTT.

The chain joins TRBV4-3 to TRBJ2-4; TRBD2 matches 8 bases. J lost 1 base, V lost 0 bases, and 5 bases had no gene match. The CDR3 length is 17 residues. The V gene's germline CDR1 is LGHNA and CDR2 YSLEER. The CDR3 here is CASSQDPAGVAKNIQYF. As DNA, the CDR3 is TGCGCCAGCAGCCAAGATCCAGCGGGAGTGGCCAAAAACATTCAGTACTTC.

The CDR3 spells CASRPRGGTYNEQFF. In DNA form, the CDR3 reads TGTGCCAGCAGACCCAGGGGGGGGACCTACAATGAGCAGTTCTTC. This chain connects TRBV11-2 to TRBJ2-1; D may be TRBD1 or TRBD2 (7 bases each). Germline assignment: CDR1 SGHAT and CDR2 FQNNGV. The CDR3 covers 15 residues. The germline V and J ends were trimmed by 6 bases and 2 bases, with 14 bases remaining between them.

The chain uses TRBV11-2 and TRBJ2-4; 15 bases map to TRBD2. There are 15 residues in the CDR3. V lost 5 bases to trimming and J lost 7 bases; unmatched junction nucleotides: 3. Germline loops: CDR1 SGHAT, CDR2 FQNNGV. In DNA form, the CDR3 reads TGTGCCAGCAGCCCAGGACTAGCGGGAGGGAACATTCAGTACTTC. The encoded protein is CASSPGLAGGNIQYF.

This clone was seen a single time. This chain links TRBV11-2 with TRBJ2-1, with 11 bases lining up with TRBD2. Trimming removed 6 bases from V and 9 bases from J; junction bases left unmatched: 10. Germline assignment: CDR1 SGHAT and CDR2 FQNNGV. CDR3 length equals 15 residues. CDR3 DNA sequence: TGTGCCAGCAGTCGCACTAGCGGGAGAGGGATTGAGCAGTTCTTC. Residues: CASSRTSGRGIEQFF.

On this clone: This sequence may be a read error, since a much larger clone differs from it by one base. The rearrangement uses TRBV7-8 and TRBJ2-7; D is ambiguous. The V end was cut by 2 bases, the J end by 3 bases, with 5 bases between. The CDR3 has 12 amino acids. The germline V gene has CDR1 SGHVS and CDR2 FQNEAQ. The CDR3 loop reads CASSLWVYEQYF. In DNA form, the CDR3 reads TGTGCCAGCAGCTTATGGGTCTACGAGCAGTACTTC.

V gene TRBV7-7 combines with J gene TRBJ1-4; 10 bases line up with TRBD1. The V gene's germline CDR1 is SSHAT and CDR2 FNYEAQ (reference sequence). Trimming took 5 bases from V and 7 from J; bases not matched to a gene: 4. The CDR3 length is 14 residues. CDR3 region: CASSRTGGIEKLFF. Here the CDR3 DNA reads TGTGCCAGCAGCCGGACAGGGGGAATTGAAAAACTGTTTTTT.

The CDR3 sequence is CASSILAGTYEQYF. CDR3 sequence (DNA): TGTGCCAGCAGTATTTTAGCGGGAACCTACGAGCAGTACTTC. The V call is TRBV27, the J call TRBJ2-7, with 8 bases aligning to TRBD2. Germline lookup yields CDR1 MNHEY and CDR2 SMNVEV (reference sequence). The V gene end was trimmed by 5 bases and the J gene end by 2 bases; junction bases not matched to a gene: 5. The CDR3 has 14 amino acids.

This clone has just a few counts. The genes are TRBV4-3 and TRBJ2-1; 8 positions match TRBD1. V lost 1 base, J lost 10 bases, and 6 bases stayed unmatched. Germline loops: CDR1 LGHNA, CDR2 YSLEER. The CDR3 length is 14 residues. CDR3 protein: CASSQGTGMGEQFF. CDR3 nucleotides: TGCGCCAGCAGCCAAGGGACAGGGATGGGGGAGCAGTTCTTC.

The J gene is TRBJ1-2, the V gene TRBV29-1, with D perhaps TRBD1 (6 bases). The germline V and J ends were trimmed by 4 bases and 2 bases, with 11 bases remaining between them. Germline V gene sequence: CDR1 SQVTM, CDR2 ANQGSEA. CDR3 length: 13 amino acids. CDR3: CSVGITGNYGYTF. DNA of the CDR3: TGCAGCGTTGGTATAACAGGGAACTATGGCTACACCTTC.

V is TRBV19 and J is TRBJ1-1; TRBD1 might be the D (5 bases). Germline-derived CDR1 and CDR2 are LNHDA and SQIVND (reference sequence). The CDR3 runs 15 residues. V shed 2 bases and J shed 5 bases, with 15 bases lying between them. CDR3 loop: CASSIRAGSATEAFF. The CDR3 region has the DNA TGTGCCAGTAGTATACGGGCAGGGTCAGCTACTGAAGCTTTCTTT. Full variable domain (rest looked up from reference TRBV19 and TRBJ1-1): DGGITQSPKYLFRKEGQNVTLSCEQNLNHDAMYWYRQDPGQGLRLIYYSQIVNDFQKGDIAEGYSVSREKKESFPLTVTSAQKNPTAFYLCASSIRAGSATEAFFGQGTRLTVV.

The table lists this clone with a few counts. The chain joins TRBV28 to TRBJ1-5; D gene unclear. This CDR3 region has 16 residues. Germline CDR1 is MDHEN and CDR2 is SYDVKM. Deletions cut 2 bases from V and 0 bases from J, with 11 bases between. CDR3 protein: CASSLIGSYSNQPQHF. CDR3 in DNA: TGTGCCAGCAGTTTAATAGGGTCTTATAGCAATCAGCCCCAGCATTTT.

The chain joins TRBV5-4 to TRBJ2-3; 7 bases match TRBD2. Looked up from germline, CDR1 is SGHNT and CDR2 is YYREEE (reference sequence). The CDR3 loop spans 17 amino acids. The trim removed 1 base at V and 6 bases at J, leaving 14 bases unmatched. CDR3 DNA sequence: TGTGCCAGCAGCTTGAGAGTGGTGGGAGGGCATCCGGATACGCAGTATTTT. Protein product: CASSLRVVGGHPDTQYF.

This rearrangement joins TRBV28 to TRBJ2-7; 14 bases align to TRBD2. The CDR3 is 19 amino acids. In germline, CDR1 is MDHEN, CDR2 SYDVKM. V dropped 3 bases and J dropped 4; count of bases not matched to a gene: 14. CDR3 nucleotides: TGTGCCAGCAGTTTCCTAGGGCTGGGACTAGCGGGAGTTTCGTACGAGCAGTACTTC. It specifies CASSFLGLGLAGVSYEQYF.

The gene calls are TRBV7-8 and TRBJ1-1, with D hard to call. The length of the CDR3 is 15 residues. CDR1 is SGHVS and CDR2 is FQNEAQ in the germline V gene. With 1 base removed from V and 6 bases from J, the gap between germline ends came to 15 bases. The CDR3 region has the DNA TGTGCCAGCAGCTTAGTGCACTCACGCGGGGCTGAAGCTTTCTTT. Its translation is CASSLVHSRGAEAFF.

This chain connects TRBV7-9 to TRBJ2-2; either TRBD1 or TRBD2 may fit D (5 bases each). This CDR3 contains 18 residues. CDR1 and CDR2 (germline): SEHNR, FQNEAQ (reference sequence). V dropped 1 base and J dropped 4 bases, with 19 bases sitting between them. The CDR3 is CASSLVSVGALGTGELFF. The DNA of the CDR3 is TGTGCCAGCAGCTTAGTTTCTGTCGGGGCGCTGGGCACCGGGGAGCTGTTTTTT.

The CDR3 loop is CASSFGTGAGNTIYF. The CDR3 DNA follows: TGTGCCAGCAGTTTCGGGACAGGGGCTGGAAACACCATATATTTT. The gene calls are TRBV28 and TRBJ1-3, with 10 bases that match TRBD1. CDR3 size: 15 residues. The junction had 1 base not matched to a gene; V was cut back by 3 bases and J by 2 bases. Germline CDR1 is MDHEN and CDR2 is SYDVKM.

This clone was counted once. This chain links TRBV7-8 with TRBJ2-7; 8 bases are a match to TRBD1. V gave up 8 bases and J gave up 6 bases; unmatched junction bases: 6. CDR3 length: 12 amino acids. Looked up from germline, CDR1 is SGHVS and CDR2 is FQNEAQ. Here the CDR3 DNA reads TGTGCCAGCGCGGACAGGGCCTTCGAGCAGTACTTC. Amino acids: CASADRAFEQYF.